The 4 T cell receptor beta chains below come from one sample, sequenced in a study of cytomegalovirus exposure and HLA in healthy donors. A multiplex PCR was run with 60 Vbeta primers and 13 Jbeta primers. Measured with immunoSEQ multiplex PCR; TCRdb has only the in-frame clones, and not every one. This table has 95,000 to 110,000 clones, roughly 80% appearing once. Material for sequencing was PBMCs. The receptor set was obtained from a middle-aged man in good health and CMV-seropositive.

This clone is termed medium-sized. The rearrangement uses TRBV11-1 and TRBJ2-2; D unresolved. Germline CDR1 is SGHAT and CDR2 is FQDESV (reference sequence). This CDR3 contains 16 residues. The germline V and J ends were trimmed by 2 bases and 1 base, with 11 bases remaining between them. The CDR3 coding sequence is TGTGCCAGCAGCTTACGCAACACAGAGAACACCGGGGAGCTGTTTTTT. Its protein is CASSLRNTENTGELFF.

V and J are TRBV29-1 and TRBJ2-5; tentatively, D is TRBD2 (5 bases). This CDR3 contains 12 residues. Trimming took 4 bases from V and 4 from J, leaving 10 bases between them. Germline lookup yields CDR1 SQVTM and CDR2 ANQGSEA. CDR3 in amino acids: CSVGPSLETQYF. DNA for the CDR3: TGCAGCGTTGGACCTAGCCTAGAGACCCAGTACTTC.

The chain recombines TRBV7-9 with TRBJ2-7; 8 bases are a match to TRBD2. CDR1 and CDR2 (germline): SEHNR, FQNEAQ (reference sequence). The CDR3 consists of 14 residues. Unmatched junction bases numbered 6, after V lost 5 bases and J lost 3 bases. CDR3 in amino acids: CASSPVTSGYEQYF. CDR3 sequence (DNA): TGTGCCAGCAGCCCCGTCACTAGCGGCTACGAGCAGTACTTC.

This chain joins TRBV18 and TRBJ2-2; the D is unclear. The CDR3 has 13 amino acids. The V and J ends lost 1 base and 4 bases respectively, with 4 bases between them. Germline values: CDR1 KGHSH, CDR2 LQKENI. CDR3 nucleotide sequence: TGTGCCAGCTCACCACGGAGCACCGGGGAGCTGTTTTTT. Protein: CASSPRSTGELFF.